Listed below are T cell receptor beta chains from one sample, sequenced in a study of shared clonotypes between healthy human individuals. The table came from immunoSEQ multiplex PCR; TCRdb's copy has only in-frame clones and leaves some out. The sample has around 2,000,000 clones; around 96% are singletons. Material for sequencing was naive CD8+ T cells sorted from blood. The source of these receptors is a man between 18 and 35 years old in good health. Both conserved end residues are part of each CDR3. D genes are given only for firm matches. Size is omitted from some rows. Given values are once, few, many or a class for expanded clones.

>TRBJ2-2|TRBD2|TRBV13|-
TGTGCCAGCAGCGGCGCCCTATCTAGCGGGGGGGCGGCCGGGGAGCTGTTTTTT
CASSGALSSGGAAGELFF
>TRBJ2-3|TRBD2|TRBV9|-
TGTGCCAGCAGCTCGGGGGGGACAACAGATACGCAGTATTTT
CASSSGGTTDTQYF
>TRBJ2-5|-|TRBV28|-
TGTGCCAGCAGTTTACGGGGGGCCCAAGAGACCCAGTACTTC
CASSLRGAQETQYF
>TRBJ2-7|TRBD1|TRBV7-8|-
TGTGCCAGCAGCTATGACCGGGACAGGGGATCGGACGAGCAGTACTTC
CASSYDRDRGSDEQYF
>TRBJ1-6|-|TRBV7-9|-
TGTGCCAGCAGCTCAGGTACAGGATCTAATTCACCCCTCCACTTT
CASSSGTGSNSPLHF
>TRBJ2-7|-|TRBV10-3|-
TGTGCCACCGAGGACGGGGACTACGAGCAGTACTTC
CATEDGDYEQYF
>TRBJ1-1|TRBD1|TRBV7-9|-
TGTGCCAGCAGCGCGTTGGGACAGGGGGAATCCACTGAAGCTTTCTTT
CASSALGQGESTEAFF
>TRBJ2-3|-|TRBV6-6|-
TGTGCCAGCAGTTACCCAACAGATACGCAGTATTTT
CASSYPTDTQYF
>TRBJ2-3|TRBD2|TRBV13|-
TGTGCCAGCACCAAGAGATCCGGGGAGCGGGGGTTTGATACGCAGTATTTT
CASTKRSGERGFDTQYF
>TRBJ2-2|TRBD1|TRBV7-9|-
TGTGCCAGCAGTTTGACAGGGGCCGGCACCGGGGAGCTGTTTTTT
CASSLTGAGTGELFF
>TRBJ2-1|-|TRBV21-1|-
TGTGCCAGCAGCAAAGCCGGGGGTAAGGCGGGGCCCTACAATGAGCAGTTCTTC
CASSKAGGKAGPYNEQFF
>TRBJ1-4|TRBD1|TRBV6-5|-
TGTGCCAGCAGTGCAGGGGGCGAGGAAAAACTGTTTTTT
CASSAGGEEKLFF
>TRBJ2-7|-|TRBV4-3|-
TGCGCCAGCAGCCAAGATCGTGGAAGCTACGAGCAGTACTTC
CASSQDRGSYEQYF
>TRBJ2-4|-|TRBV30|-
TGTGCCTGGAGTGTATCGGGTTGGGACATTCAGTACTTC
CAWSVSGWDIQYF
>TRBJ1-1|-|TRBV19|once
TGTGCCAGTAGTATATCAGTCACTGAAGCTTTCTTT
CASSISVTEAFF
>TRBJ2-5|-|TRBV10-2|-
TGCGCCAGTACTGACCAGGGTCAAGAGACCCAGTACTTC
CASTDQGQETQYF
>TRBJ2-7|TRBD2|TRBV7-8|many
TGTGCCAGCAGCCCGCGGGAGAACGAGCAGTACTTC
CASSPRENEQYF
>TRBJ2-2|-|TRBV27|-
TGTGCCAGCAAAGGAGCCGGGGAGCTGTTTTTT
CASKGAGELFF
>TRBJ1-5|-|TRBV5-6|-
TGTGCCAGCAGCTTGGCCGATAGCAATCAGCCCCAGCATTTT
CASSLADSNQPQHF
>TRBJ2-1|-|TRBV11-3|few
TGTGCCAGCAGCTTAGCGGTCGGGGATGAGCAGTTCTTC
CASSLAVGDEQFF